The sequence of this T cell receptor beta chain was determined in a study of cytomegalovirus exposure and HLA in healthy donors. Study as a whole: Both the approximately 130 validation repertoires and the 666 first-cohort repertoires used the same platform, as reported by a later analysis.

Sequencing was performed with immunoSEQ multiplex PCR; in TCRdb, only in-frame clones are kept and a portion is missing. Found here are roughly 260,000 clones, 85% to 90% of them singletons; the top ten hold approximately 2.5%. V was cut by 3 bases and J by 8 bases, with 17 bases left in between. The CDR3 consists of 14 residues. CDR1 and CDR2 from the germline V gene are KGHSH and LQKENI. This chain joins TRBV18 and TRBJ2-7; D possibly corresponds to TRBD2 (5 bases). The TCR originated in a man aged 18 to 29 in good health and CMV-seronegative. The material sequenced was PBMCs. As DNA, the CDR3 is TGTGCCAGCTCACCGGAAGCGGCCCGGAAGCAGCAGTACTTC. Protein: CASSPEAARKQQYF.